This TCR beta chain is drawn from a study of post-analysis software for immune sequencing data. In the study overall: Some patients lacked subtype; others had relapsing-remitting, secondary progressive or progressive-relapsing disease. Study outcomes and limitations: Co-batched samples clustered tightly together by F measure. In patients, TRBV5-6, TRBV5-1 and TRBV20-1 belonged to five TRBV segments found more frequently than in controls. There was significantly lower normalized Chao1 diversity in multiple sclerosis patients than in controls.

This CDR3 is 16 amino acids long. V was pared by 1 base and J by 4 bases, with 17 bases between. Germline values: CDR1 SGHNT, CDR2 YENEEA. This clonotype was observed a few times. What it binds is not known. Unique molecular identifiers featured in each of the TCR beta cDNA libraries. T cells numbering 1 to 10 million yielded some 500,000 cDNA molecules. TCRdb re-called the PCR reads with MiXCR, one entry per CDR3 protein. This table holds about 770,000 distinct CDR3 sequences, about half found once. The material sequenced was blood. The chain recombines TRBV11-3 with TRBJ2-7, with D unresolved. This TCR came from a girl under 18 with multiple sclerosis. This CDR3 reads CASSLVTTAVKYEQYF. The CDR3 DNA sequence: TGTGCCAGCAGCTTAGTAACGACGGCAGTTAAATACGAGCAGTACTTC.